The next 10 T cell receptor beta chains were all read from a single sample in a study of identical twins. TCRdb analysed the 5' RACE reads with MiXCR anew, one entry per CDR3 protein. This sample has roughly 230,000 distinct CDR3 sequences, with about 8.3% found just once. This sample also belongs to another study, concerning yellow fever vaccine responses in identical twins.

The sequenced sample consisted of CD8+ T cells sorted from blood. These receptors came from a woman younger than 30 in good health.

The V call is TRBV7-9, the J call TRBJ2-3; 14 bases align to TRBD2. CDR1 and CDR2 from the germline V gene are SEHNR and FQNEAQ (reference sequence). The V and J ends lost 5 bases and 4 bases, in that order; junction bases with no gene match: 8. The CDR3 runs 17 residues. The CDR3 DNA reads as TGTGCCAGCAGCCTGAAGACTAGCGGGGGGGCTGCAGATACGCAGTATTTT. Residues: CASSLKTSGGAADTQYF.

This clonotype came up a few times. The chain employs TRBV13 and TRBJ2-5; perhaps TRBD2 as D (5 bases). CDR1 and CDR2 (germline): PRHDT, FYEKMQ (reference sequence). V lost 4 bases, J lost 1 base, and 16 bases lay in between. The CDR3 consists of 16 residues. As DNA, the CDR3 is TGTGCCAGCAGCTCGAGAGGGTCCGGTTTCCAAGAGACCCAGTACTTC. Its protein product is CASSSRGSGFQETQYF.

This clonotype was counted ten times or more. This chain joins TRBV4-3 and TRBJ2-5, with D possibly TRBD2 on 6 matching bases. The germline V gene encodes CDR1 LGHNA and CDR2 YSLEER. CDR3 size: 14 residues. Trimming removed 0 bases from V and 3 bases from J, with 8 bases in between. CDR3 nucleotide sequence: TGCGCCAGCAGCCAAGAAATAGCGGAAGAGACCCAGTACTTC. Its protein is CASSQEIAEETQYF.

The V and J genes are TRBV6-2 or TRBV6-3 and TRBJ2-7; D unclear. The V gene's germline CDR1 is MNHEY and CDR2 SVGEGT. The CDR3 sequence is 15 residues long. V lost 0 bases and J lost 2, with 11 bases in between. CDR3: CASSYSIDGTYEQYF. The DNA of the CDR3 is TGTGCCAGCAGTTACTCGATCGACGGTACCTACGAGCAGTACTTC.

In its sample, this clonotype was seen a few times. The CDR3 coding sequence is TGTGCCAGCAGTTTTTCGGCTAGCGGGTACAATGAGCAGTTCTTC. This codes for CASSFSASGYNEQFF. The chain joins TRBV27 to TRBJ2-1; the match to TRBD2 covers 8 bases. Trimming removed 3 bases from V and 4 bases from J; junction bases left unmatched: 5. Germline V lookup: CDR1 MNHEY, CDR2 SMNVEV (reference sequence). This CDR3 comprises 15 residues.

This clonotype was counted ten times or more. The V call is TRBV11-2, the J call TRBJ2-1, with TRBD2 matching 8 bases. Germline V gene data show CDR1 as SGHAT and CDR2 as FQNNGV. The CDR3 is 14 amino acids. V was pared by 7 bases and J by 2 bases, with 4 bases of the junction left unmatched. CDR3: CASTGGGTYNEQFF. CDR3 sequence (DNA): TGTGCCAGCACCGGGGGGGGAACCTACAATGAGCAGTTCTTC.

Many counts were recorded for this clonotype. The chain recombines TRBV27 with TRBJ2-7; D gene ambiguous. The CDR3 totals 14 residues. Per the germline V gene, CDR1 is MNHEY and CDR2 is SMNVEV (reference sequence). The V end lost 0 bases, the J end lost 0 bases, and 6 bases lay between the germline ends. Written as DNA, the CDR3 is TGTGCCAGCAGTTTATCGGGCAGCTCCTACGAGCAGTACTTC. Residues: CASSLSGSSYEQYF.

This clonotype occurred a few times. The genes are TRBV6-2 or TRBV6-3 and TRBJ2-1; TRBD2 agrees at 13 bases. Germline V lookup: CDR1 MNHEY, CDR2 SVGEGT. This CDR3 has 16 residues. The trim removed 6 bases at V and 5 bases at J, leaving 7 bases unmatched. The CDR3 coding sequence is TGTGCCAGCAGCCTATCAACTAGCGGGAGGGACAATGAGCAGTTCTTC. As protein: CASSLSTSGRDNEQFF.

The sample holds many counts of this clonotype. This chain links TRBV20-1 with TRBJ2-2, with 9 bases lining up with TRBD1. Germline V gene data show CDR1 as DFQATT and CDR2 as SNEGSKA (reference sequence). V gave up 1 base and J gave up 7 bases; unmatched junction bases: 7. CDR3 size: 15 residues. The CDR3 DNA follows: TGCAGTGCTAGAGTCCCGGGGACAGGGAACGGGGAGCTGTTTTTT. Amino acids: CSARVPGTGNGELFF.

The rearrangement uses TRBV12-5 and TRBJ2-3; 7 bases match TRBD2. The CDR3 loop spans 13 amino acids. With 6 bases clipped from V and 4 bases from J, the junction kept 4 bases outside the gene matches. The germline gives CDR1 LGHNT, CDR2 FRNRAP. The CDR3 bases are TGTGCTAGTGGGGCGGGAGCGGCAGATACGCAGTATTTT. It translates to CASGAGAADTQYF.